This entry lists 3 T cell receptor beta chains sequenced from one sample in a study of Graves' ophthalmopathy and Graves' hyperthyroidism. RNA transcripts yielded amplified TCR beta CDR3 regions. First-round RT-PCR with HTBI primers preceded a second-round multiplex PCR. TCRdb used MiXCR to reprocess the multiplex PCR reads, holding one entry per CDR3 protein. The profile shows around 470,000 distinct CDR3 sequences, approximately 14% of them singletons. Source material: blood. The origin of the receptors is a woman in her thirties with Graves' ophthalmopathy.

This clonotype was detected ten times or more. The V call is TRBV15, the J call TRBJ2-5; unclear D gene. The CDR3 has 13 residues. Germline CDR1 reads LNHNV; CDR2 reads YYDKDF (reference sequence). V lost 0 bases to trimming and J lost 3 bases, with 5 bases between them. For the CDR3, the DNA is TGTGCCACCAGCAGAGATTGGGAAGAGACCCAGTACTTC. Translating gives CATSRDWEETQYF.

In its sample, this clonotype was seen many times. The rearrangement uses TRBV6-5 and TRBJ1-5, with D possibly TRBD1 on 6 matching bases. The germline V gene has CDR1 MNHEY and CDR2 SVGAGI. Trimming took 6 bases from V and 0 from J, leaving 12 bases between them. CDR3 length equals 15 residues. The CDR3 nucleotides read TGTGCCAGCAGGAGCCGGGACACTAGCAATCAGCCCCAGCATTTT. This encodes CASRSRDTSNQPQHF.

The sample holds many counts of this clonotype. The V gene is TRBV29-1, the J gene TRBJ1-6, with 9 bases matching TRBD1. Trimming at V came to 5 bases and at J to 7 bases, leaving 6 bases not matched to a gene. CDR1 is SQVTM, CDR2 ANQGSEA, per germline. The CDR3 sequence is 14 residues long. The CDR3 DNA follows: TGCAGCGTTCCGGGACAGGGCGCGAATTCACCCCTCCACTTT. Translation gives CSVPGQGANSPLHF.